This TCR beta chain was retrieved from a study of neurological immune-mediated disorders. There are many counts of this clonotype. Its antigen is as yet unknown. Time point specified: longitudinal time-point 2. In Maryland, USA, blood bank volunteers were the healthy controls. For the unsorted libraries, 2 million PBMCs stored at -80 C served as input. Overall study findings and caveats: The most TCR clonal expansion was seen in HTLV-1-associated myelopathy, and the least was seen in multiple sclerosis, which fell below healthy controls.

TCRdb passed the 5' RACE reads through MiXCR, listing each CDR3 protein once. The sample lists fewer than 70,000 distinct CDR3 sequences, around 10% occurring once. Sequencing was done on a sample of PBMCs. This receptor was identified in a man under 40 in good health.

CDR3 sequence reads: CASSLTWDSYNEQFF. CDR3 nucleotides: TGTGCCAGCAGCCTAACCTGGGACTCCTACAATGAGCAGTTCTTC. V and J are TRBV3-1 and TRBJ2-1; D remains ambiguous. This CDR3 contains 15 residues. Germline V gene data show CDR1 as LGHDT and CDR2 as YNNKEL (reference sequence). V was trimmed by 4 bases and J by 0 bases, leaving 10 bases between them.